The sequence of this TCR beta chain was determined in a study of cytotoxic CD8 clonotypes in ibrutinib-treated CLL. Whole-study context: Within the patient group, around twelve were relapsed/refractory and approximately 15 treatment-naive, and 17 were IGHV unmutated. On average, each sample had about 250,000 productive templates and tens of thousands of productive rearrangements. Response samples were drawn at a median of about twelve months of treatment, range 6 to 36. Study conclusions and caveats: The study sampled sustained-remission and progressing patients at different times.

The assay was immunoSEQ multiplex PCR, and TCRdb's table has in-frame clones only and misses some. The data show over 250,000 clones, approximately 79% seen once. About this clone itself: Its target is not known.

V dropped 4 bases and J dropped 8; count of bases not matched to a gene: 6. This CDR3 has 14 residues. Per the germline V gene, CDR1 is LNHDA and CDR2 is SQIVND (reference sequence). This clonotype was obtained from a human donor with chronic lymphocytic leukemia. The chain employs TRBV19 and TRBJ2-1; 9 nucleotides match TRBD2. Sequenced here: PBMCs, sampled at disease progression, from a patient treated with ibrutinib. The CDR3 is CASSTVAGAYEQFF. Written as DNA, the CDR3 is TGTGCCAGTAGTACAGTAGCGGGAGCCTATGAGCAGTTCTTC.